This T cell receptor beta chain originates from a study of T-cell reconstitution after alpha-beta-depleted transplantation in children. This clonotype was seen only a few times. The ends were cut back, 7 bases at V and 4 bases at J, with 13 bases in the middle. CDR3 length: 14 residues. CDR1 and CDR2 (germline): MNHNS, SASEGT. It was with unique molecular identifiers that the TCRbeta library was prepared. Each CDR3 protein is one row after TCRdb ran MiXCR on the PCR reads. The repertoire consists of about 540,000 distinct CDR3 sequences, with around 20% occurring once and the leading ten covering 3.3%.

Sequences were derived from PBMCs from the stem cell graft donor, sampled from the stem cell graft. The chain carries TRBV6-1 and TRBJ2-2; unclear D gene. This sequence originates from a human donor who donated a stem cell graft to a child with acute lymphoblastic leukemia. The CDR3 nucleotides are TGTGCCAGCACCCAAACGCGACTCACCGGGGAGCTGTTTTTT. As protein: CASTQTRLTGELFF.